This T cell receptor beta chain was observed in a study of T-cell reconstitution after alpha-beta-depleted transplantation in children. A word on this clonotype: Its antigen is unidentified.

V lost 6 bases to trimming and J lost 3 bases, with 11 bases between them. The CDR3 length is 13 residues. Germline V gene data show CDR1 as KGHSH and CDR2 as LQKENI. Study-wide points: Expanded clones from the graft, numbering several hundred, reportedly supplied alpha-beta T cells about two months after transplant.

Unique molecular identifiers were incorporated into the prepared TCRbeta library. MiXCR, run by TCRdb on the PCR reads, gives a single entry per CDR3 protein. The sample comprises hundreds of thousands of distinct CDR3 sequences, under 9.5% of which are singletons, and approximately 6% rests with the top ten. The sample consisted of PBMCs, mostly from graft donor cells, taken 180 days after TCRalphabeta/CD19-depleted stem cell transplant. This TCR was sampled from a male patient younger than 18 who had a stem cell transplant for acute lymphoblastic leukemia, so the T cells may come from the graft donor. The chain has TRBV18 and TRBJ1-2, with D unresolved. CDR3 bases: TGTGCCAGCTCGCCTAAGGACGACTATGGCTACACCTTC. This gives the protein CASSPKDDYGYTF.